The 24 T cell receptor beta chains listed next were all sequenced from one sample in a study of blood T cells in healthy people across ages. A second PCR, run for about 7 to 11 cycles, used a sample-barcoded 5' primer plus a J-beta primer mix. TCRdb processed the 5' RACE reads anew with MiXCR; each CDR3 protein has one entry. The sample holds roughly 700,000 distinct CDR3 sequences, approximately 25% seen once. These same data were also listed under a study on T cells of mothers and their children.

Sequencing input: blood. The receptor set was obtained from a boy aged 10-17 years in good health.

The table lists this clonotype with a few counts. The DNA of the CDR3 is TGTGCCAGCAGCCGTTTATTGGGAGACAGGGTAGAGGAAAAACTGTTTTTT. This translates into CASSRLLGDRVEEKLFF. V gene TRBV12-3 or TRBV12-4 combines with J gene TRBJ1-4, with 7 nucleotides matching TRBD1. The V segment lost 6 bases and the J segment 8 bases; nucleotides outside the gene matches: 18. The CDR3 loop spans 17 amino acids.

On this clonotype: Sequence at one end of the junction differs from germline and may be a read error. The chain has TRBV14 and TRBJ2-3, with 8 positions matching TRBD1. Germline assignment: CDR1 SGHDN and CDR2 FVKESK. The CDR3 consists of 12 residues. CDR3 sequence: CASSQGGQVHSF. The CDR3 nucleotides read TGTGCCAGCAGCCAAGGGGGACAGGTTCATTCTTTT. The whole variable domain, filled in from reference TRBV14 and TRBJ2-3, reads EAGVTQFPSHSVIEKGQTVTLRCDPISGHDNLYWYRRVMGKEIKFLLHFVKESKQDESGMPNNRFLAERTGGTYSTLKVQPAELEDSGVYFCASSQGGQVHSFGPGTRLTVL.

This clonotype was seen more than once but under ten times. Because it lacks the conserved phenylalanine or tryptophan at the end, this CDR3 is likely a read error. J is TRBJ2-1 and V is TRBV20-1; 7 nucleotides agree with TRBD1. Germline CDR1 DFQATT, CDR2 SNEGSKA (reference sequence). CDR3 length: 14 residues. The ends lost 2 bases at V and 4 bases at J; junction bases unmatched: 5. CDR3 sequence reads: CSARIGQDYNEQFV. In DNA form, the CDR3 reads TGCAGTGCTAGAATCGGACAGGATTACAATGAGCAGTTCGTC.

The CDR3, as DNA: TGCAGCGTTAAGCCCGCCAATGAGCAGTTCTTC. Its protein product is CSVKPANEQFF. The V and J genes are TRBV29-1 and TRBJ2-1; unclear D gene. The germline V gene encodes CDR1 SQVTM and CDR2 ANQGSEA. The CDR3 length is 11 residues. V dropped 5 bases and J dropped 6 bases, with 8 bases sitting between them.

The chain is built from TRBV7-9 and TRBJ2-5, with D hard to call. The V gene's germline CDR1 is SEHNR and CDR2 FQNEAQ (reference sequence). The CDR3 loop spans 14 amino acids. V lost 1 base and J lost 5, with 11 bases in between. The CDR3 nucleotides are TGTGCCAGCAGCTTAGACGGCAGGTGGGAGACCCAGTACTTC. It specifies CASSLDGRWETQYF. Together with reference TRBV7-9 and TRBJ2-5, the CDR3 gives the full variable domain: DTGVSQNPRHKITKRGQNVTFRCDPISEHNRLYWYRQTLGQGPEFLTYFQNEAQLEKSRLLSDRFSAERPKGSFSTLEIQRTEQGDSAMYLCASSLDGRWETQYFGPGTRLLVL.

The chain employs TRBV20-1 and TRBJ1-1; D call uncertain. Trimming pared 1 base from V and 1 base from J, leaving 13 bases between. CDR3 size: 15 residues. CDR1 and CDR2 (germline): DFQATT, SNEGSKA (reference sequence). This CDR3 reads CSARGFRERNTEAFF. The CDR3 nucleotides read TGCAGTGCTAGAGGATTCCGGGAGAGGAACACTGAAGCTTTCTTT.

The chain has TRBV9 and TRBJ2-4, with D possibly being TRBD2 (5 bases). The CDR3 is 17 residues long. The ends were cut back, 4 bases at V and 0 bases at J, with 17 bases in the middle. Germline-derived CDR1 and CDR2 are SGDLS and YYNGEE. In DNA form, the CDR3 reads TGTGCCAGCAGCTCAGATGGAACTCTAGCAGCCAAAAACATTCAGTACTTC. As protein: CASSSDGTLAAKNIQYF.

The DNA for the CDR3 is TGTGCCATCAGTGAGTCTATACAGGTCCCCCGGGAGTTCTTC. Encoded protein: CAISESIQVPREFF. The rearrangement uses TRBV10-3 and TRBJ2-1; maybe TRBD1 (5 bases). With 0 bases removed from V and 14 bases from J, the gap between germline ends came to 17 bases. The CDR3 contains 14 residues. Germline V lookup: CDR1 ENHRY, CDR2 SYGVKD.

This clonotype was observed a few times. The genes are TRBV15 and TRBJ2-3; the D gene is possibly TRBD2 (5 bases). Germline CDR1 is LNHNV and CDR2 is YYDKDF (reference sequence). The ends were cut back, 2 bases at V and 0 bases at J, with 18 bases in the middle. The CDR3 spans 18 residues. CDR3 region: CATSRPLDPDQSTDTQYF. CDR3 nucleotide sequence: TGTGCCACCAGCAGACCACTAGACCCGGACCAGAGCACAGATACGCAGTATTTT.

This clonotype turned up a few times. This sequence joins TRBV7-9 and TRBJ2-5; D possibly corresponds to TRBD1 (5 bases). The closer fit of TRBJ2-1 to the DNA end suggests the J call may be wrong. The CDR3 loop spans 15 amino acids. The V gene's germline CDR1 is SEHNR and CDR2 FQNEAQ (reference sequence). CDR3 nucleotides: TGTGCCAGCAGCTTAGCGCAGGGCGCGGAGAATGAGCAGTTCTTC. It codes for CASSLAQGAENEQFF.

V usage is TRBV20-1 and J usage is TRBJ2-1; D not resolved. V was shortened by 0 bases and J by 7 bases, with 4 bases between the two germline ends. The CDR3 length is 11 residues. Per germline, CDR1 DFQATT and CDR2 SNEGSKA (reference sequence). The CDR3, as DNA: TGCAGTGCTAGAGATTGGAATGAGCAGTTCTTC. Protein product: CSARDWNEQFF.

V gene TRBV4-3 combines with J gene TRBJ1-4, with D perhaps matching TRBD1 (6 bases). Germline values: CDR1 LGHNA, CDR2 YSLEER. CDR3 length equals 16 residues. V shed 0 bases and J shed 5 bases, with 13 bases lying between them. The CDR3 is CASSQEYARGNEKLFF. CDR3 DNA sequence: TGCGCCAGCAGCCAAGAATATGCGAGGGGGAATGAAAAACTGTTTTTT.

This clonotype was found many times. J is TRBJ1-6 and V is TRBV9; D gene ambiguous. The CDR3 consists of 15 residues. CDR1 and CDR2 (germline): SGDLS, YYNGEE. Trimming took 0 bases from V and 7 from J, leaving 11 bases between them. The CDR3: CASSVGKVENSPLHF. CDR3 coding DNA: TGTGCCAGCAGCGTAGGGAAGGTAGAGAATTCACCCCTCCACTTT.

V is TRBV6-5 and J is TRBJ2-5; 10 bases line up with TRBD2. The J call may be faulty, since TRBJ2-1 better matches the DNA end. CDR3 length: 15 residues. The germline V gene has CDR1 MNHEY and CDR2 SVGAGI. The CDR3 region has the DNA TGTGCCAGCAGTTCAAGGGGACTAGCGTCCAATGAGCAGTTCTTC. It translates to CASSSRGLASNEQFF.

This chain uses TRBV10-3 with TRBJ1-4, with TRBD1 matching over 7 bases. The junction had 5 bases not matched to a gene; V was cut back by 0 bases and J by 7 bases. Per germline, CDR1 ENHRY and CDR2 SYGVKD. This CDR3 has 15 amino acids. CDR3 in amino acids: CAISESGQRFEKLFF. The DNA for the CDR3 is TGTGCCATCAGTGAGTCGGGACAGCGATTTGAAAAACTGTTTTTT.

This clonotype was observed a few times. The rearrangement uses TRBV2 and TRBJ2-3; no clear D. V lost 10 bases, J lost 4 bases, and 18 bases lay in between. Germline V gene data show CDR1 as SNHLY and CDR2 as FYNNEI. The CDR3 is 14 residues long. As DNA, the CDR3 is TGTGCCACCACCCAAGCTAGAGGCGCAGATACGCAGTATTTT. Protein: CATTQARGADTQYF.

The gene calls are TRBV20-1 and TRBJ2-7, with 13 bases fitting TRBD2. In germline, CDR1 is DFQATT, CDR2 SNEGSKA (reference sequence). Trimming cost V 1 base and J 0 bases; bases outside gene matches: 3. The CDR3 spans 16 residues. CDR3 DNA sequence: TGCAGTGCTAGAGCGGGACTAGCGGGGAGCTCCTACGAGCAGTACTTC. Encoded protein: CSARAGLAGSSYEQYF.

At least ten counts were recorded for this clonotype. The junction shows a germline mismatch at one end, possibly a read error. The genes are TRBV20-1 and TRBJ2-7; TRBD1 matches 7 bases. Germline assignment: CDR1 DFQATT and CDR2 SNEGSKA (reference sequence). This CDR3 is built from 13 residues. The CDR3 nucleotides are TGCAGTGCTCCCGACAGGGTTAGCTACGAACAGTACTTC. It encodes CSAPDRVSYEQYF.

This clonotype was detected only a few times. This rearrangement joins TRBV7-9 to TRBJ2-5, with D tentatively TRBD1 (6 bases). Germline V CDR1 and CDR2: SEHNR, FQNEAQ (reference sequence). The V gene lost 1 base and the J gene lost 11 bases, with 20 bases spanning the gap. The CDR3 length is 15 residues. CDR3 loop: CASSLVTGKRFGQYF. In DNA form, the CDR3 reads TGTGCCAGCAGCTTAGTAACAGGGAAGAGATTCGGGCAGTACTTC.

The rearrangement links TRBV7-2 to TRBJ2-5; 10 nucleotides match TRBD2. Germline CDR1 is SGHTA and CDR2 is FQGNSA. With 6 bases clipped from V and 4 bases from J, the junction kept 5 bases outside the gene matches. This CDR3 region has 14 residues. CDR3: CASRPSGSSETQYF. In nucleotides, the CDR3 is TGTGCCAGCAGACCTAGCGGGAGTTCAGAGACCCAGTACTTC.

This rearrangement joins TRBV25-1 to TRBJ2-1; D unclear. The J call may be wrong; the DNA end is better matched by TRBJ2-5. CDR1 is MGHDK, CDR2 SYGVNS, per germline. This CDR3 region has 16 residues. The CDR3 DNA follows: TGTGCCAGCAGTGATCTTAACGGAGACCTCCAAGAGACCCAGTACTTC. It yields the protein CASSDLNGDLQETQYF.

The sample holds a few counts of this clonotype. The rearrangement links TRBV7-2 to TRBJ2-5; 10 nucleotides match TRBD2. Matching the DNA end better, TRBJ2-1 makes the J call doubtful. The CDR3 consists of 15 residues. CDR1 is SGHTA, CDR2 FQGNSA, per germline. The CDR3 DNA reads TGTGCCAGCAGCTTAATAGCGGGAGGAGGCAATGAGCAGTTCTTC. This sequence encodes CASSLIAGGGNEQFF.

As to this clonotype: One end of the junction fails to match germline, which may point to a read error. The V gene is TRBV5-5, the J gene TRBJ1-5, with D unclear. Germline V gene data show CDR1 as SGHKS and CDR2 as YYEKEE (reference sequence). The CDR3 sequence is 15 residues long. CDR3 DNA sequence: TGTGCCGGCAGCTTCGGGGAGGCGAGCAATCAGCCCCAGCATTTT. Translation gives CAGSFGEASNQPQHF.

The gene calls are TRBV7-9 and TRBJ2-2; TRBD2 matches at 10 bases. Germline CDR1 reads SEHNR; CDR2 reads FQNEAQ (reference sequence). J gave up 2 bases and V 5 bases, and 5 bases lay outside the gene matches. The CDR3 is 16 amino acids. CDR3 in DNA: TGTGCCAGCAGCACGTGGACTAGCGGTAACACCGGGGAGCTGTTTTTT. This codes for CASSTWTSGNTGELFF.